The rows below give T cell receptor beta chains drawn from one sample of a study of T-cell reconstitution after alpha-beta-depleted transplantation in children. One entry per CDR3 protein, called by TCRdb with MiXCR from the PCR reads. The sample lists more than 200,000 distinct CDR3 sequences, approximately 24% seen once, with 4% to 5.5% in the top ten. The source was PBMCs, mostly from graft donor cells, collected 360 days after TCRalphabeta/CD19-depleted stem cell transplant. These receptors were collected from a female patient between 2 and 15 years old who had a stem cell transplant for congenital amegakaryocytic thrombocytopenia, so the T cells may come from the graft donor. Each CDR3 is given with its conserved first and last residue. The order of the fields is clone size, D gene, J gene, V gene, CDR3 DNA, CDR3 protein. D genes are given only for firm matches. Rows give clone size only sometimes, using once, few, many, or a class for an expanded clone.

>few|.|TRBJ2-3|TRBV12-3/TRBV12-4
TGTGCCAGCAGCCTGACAGGACCAAAAGATACGCAGTATTTT
CASSLTGPKDTQYF
>few|.|TRBJ1-1|TRBV3-1
TGTGCCAGCAGCCCGACGGATAGGGGAACTGAAGCTTTCTTT
CASSPTDRGTEAFF
>many|.|TRBJ2-5|TRBV5-1
TGCGCCAGCAGCACTCGGGACATTAAAGAGACCCAGTACTTC
CASSTRDIKETQYF
>.|TRBD1|TRBJ1-6|TRBV28
TGTGCCAGCAGTTCCGACAGGGGTAATTCACCCCTCCACTTT
CASSSDRGNSPLHF
>.|.|TRBJ1-2|TRBV4-3
TGCGCCAGCAGCCAAGTATCCGACAGCAACTATGGCTACACCTTC
CASSQVSDSNYGYTF
>few|.|TRBJ2-1|TRBV7-9
TGTGCCAGCAGCCCAGGACTCACCCTCCTCTACAATGAGCAGTTCTTC
CASSPGLTLLYNEQFF
>.|.|TRBJ2-5|TRBV25-1
TGTGCCAGCAGTGCCCTAGCGTTCGGTAGGGAGACCCAGTACTTC
CASSALAFGRETQYF
>few|.|TRBJ2-7|TRBV14
TGTGCCAGCAGCCAAGCCAGGTCTTCCTACGAGCAGTACTTC
CASSQARSSYEQYF
>few|.|TRBJ1-1|TRBV3-1
TGTGCCAGCAGCCAAGCAGGGGTCGGCACTGAAGCTTTCTTT
CASSQAGVGTEAFF
>.|.|TRBJ2-7|TRBV20-1
TGCAGTGCTAGAGCCCCCATGTACTACGAGCAGTACTTC
CSARAPMYYEQYF